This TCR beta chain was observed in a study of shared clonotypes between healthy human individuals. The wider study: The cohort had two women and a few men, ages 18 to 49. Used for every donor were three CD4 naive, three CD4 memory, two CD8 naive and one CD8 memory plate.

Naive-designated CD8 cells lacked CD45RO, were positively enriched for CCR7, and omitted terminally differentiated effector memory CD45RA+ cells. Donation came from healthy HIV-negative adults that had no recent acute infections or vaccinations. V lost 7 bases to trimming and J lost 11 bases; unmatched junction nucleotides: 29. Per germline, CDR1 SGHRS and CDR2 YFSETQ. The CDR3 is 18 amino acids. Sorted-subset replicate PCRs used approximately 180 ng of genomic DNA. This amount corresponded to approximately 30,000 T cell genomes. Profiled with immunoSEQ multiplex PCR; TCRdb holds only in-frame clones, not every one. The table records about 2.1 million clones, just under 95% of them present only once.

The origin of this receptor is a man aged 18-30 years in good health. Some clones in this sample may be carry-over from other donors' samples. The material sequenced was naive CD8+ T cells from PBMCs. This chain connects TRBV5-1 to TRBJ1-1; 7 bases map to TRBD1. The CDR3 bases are TGCGCCAGCGCTACGAAAATCGGGGACAGCGTCCGCGGTTTGGGTGCTTTCTTT. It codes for CASATKIGDSVRGLGAFF. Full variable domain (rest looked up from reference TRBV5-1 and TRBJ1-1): KAGVTQTPRYLIKTRGQQVTLSCSPISGHRSVSWYQQTPGQGLQFLFEYFSETQRNKGNFPGRFSGRQFSNSRSEMNVSTLELGDSALYLCASATKIGDSVRGLGAFFGQGTRLTVV.